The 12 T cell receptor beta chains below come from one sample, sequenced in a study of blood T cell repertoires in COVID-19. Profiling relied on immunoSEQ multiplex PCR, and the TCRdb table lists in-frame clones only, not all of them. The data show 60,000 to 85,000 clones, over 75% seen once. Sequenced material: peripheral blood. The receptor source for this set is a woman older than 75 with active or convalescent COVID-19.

This CDR3 is CASSYSGQGKGYEQYF. Here the CDR3 DNA reads TGTGCCAGCAGTTACTCCGGACAGGGCAAAGGTTACGAGCAGTACTTC. The V call is TRBV6-5, the J call TRBJ2-7; TRBD1 matches at 8 bases. Germline V CDR1 and CDR2: MNHEY, SVGAGI. Germline trimming cut 0 bases from V and 4 bases from J; bases unmatched to any gene: 8. The CDR3 is made up of 16 amino acids.

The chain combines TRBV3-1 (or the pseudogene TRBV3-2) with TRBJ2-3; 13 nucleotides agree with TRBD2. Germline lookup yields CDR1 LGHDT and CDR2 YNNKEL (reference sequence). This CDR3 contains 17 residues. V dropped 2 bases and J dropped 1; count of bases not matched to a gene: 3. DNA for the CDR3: TGTGCCAGCAGCCAACCGGGGACTAGCGGGGGCACAGATACGCAGTATTTT. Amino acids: CASSQPGTSGGTDTQYF.

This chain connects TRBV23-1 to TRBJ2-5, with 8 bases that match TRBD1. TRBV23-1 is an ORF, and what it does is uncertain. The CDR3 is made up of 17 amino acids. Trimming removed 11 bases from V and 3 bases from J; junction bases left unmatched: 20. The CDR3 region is CAPGQAPIPPAEETQYF. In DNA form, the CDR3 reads TGCGCCCCGGGACAGGCCCCCATTCCTCCTGCCGAAGAGACCCAGTACTTC.

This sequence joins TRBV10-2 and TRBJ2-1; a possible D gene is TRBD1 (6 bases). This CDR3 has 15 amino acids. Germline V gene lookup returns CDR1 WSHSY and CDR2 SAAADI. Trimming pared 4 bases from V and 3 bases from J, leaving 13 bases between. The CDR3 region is CASSVRGGDYNEQFF. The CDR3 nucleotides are TGCGCCAGCAGTGTCAGAGGGGGAGACTACAATGAGCAGTTCTTC.

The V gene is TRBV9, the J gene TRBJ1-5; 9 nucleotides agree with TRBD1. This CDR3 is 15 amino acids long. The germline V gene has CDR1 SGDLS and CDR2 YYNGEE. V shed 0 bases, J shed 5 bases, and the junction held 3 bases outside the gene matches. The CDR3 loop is CASSVADRGDQPQHF. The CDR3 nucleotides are TGTGCCAGCAGCGTAGCGGACAGGGGAGATCAGCCCCAGCATTTT. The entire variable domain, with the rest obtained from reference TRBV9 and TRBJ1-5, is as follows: DSGVTQTPKHLITATGQRVTLRCSPRSGDLSVYWYQQSLDQGLQFLIQYYNGEERAKGNILERFSAQQFPDLHSELNLSSLELGDSALYFCASSVADRGDQPQHFGDGTRLSIL.

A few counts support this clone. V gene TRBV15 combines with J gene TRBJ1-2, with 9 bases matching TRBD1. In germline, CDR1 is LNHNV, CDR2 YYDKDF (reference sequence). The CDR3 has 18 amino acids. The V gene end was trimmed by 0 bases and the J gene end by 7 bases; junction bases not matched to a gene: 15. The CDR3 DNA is TGTGCCACCAGCAGAGATCTTGGAGACAGGGGGATGTTCGGTGGCTACACCTTC. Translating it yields CATSRDLGDRGMFGGYTF.

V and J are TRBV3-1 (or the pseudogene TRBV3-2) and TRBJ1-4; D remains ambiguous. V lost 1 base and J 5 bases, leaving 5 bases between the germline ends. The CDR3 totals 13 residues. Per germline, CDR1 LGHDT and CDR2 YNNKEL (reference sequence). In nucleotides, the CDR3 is TGTGCCAGCAGCCAAGCCAGGAATGAAAAACTGTTTTTT. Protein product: CASSQARNEKLFF.

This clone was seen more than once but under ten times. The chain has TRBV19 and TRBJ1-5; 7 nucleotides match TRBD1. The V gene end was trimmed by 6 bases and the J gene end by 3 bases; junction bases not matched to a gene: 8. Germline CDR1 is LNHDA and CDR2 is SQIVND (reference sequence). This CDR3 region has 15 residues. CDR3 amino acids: CASRISDRDNQPQHF. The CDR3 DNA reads TGTGCCAGTAGGATTAGCGACAGGGACAATCAGCCCCAGCATTTT.

For the CDR3, the DNA is TGTGCCAGCAACCGACCCGGGACAGGGTATGGCTACACCTTC. Protein: CASNRPGTGYGYTF. The genes are TRBV5-5 and TRBJ1-2; 9 bases are a match to TRBD1. V trimming: 6 bases; J trimming: 5 bases; junction bases outside the gene matches: 8. Germline values: CDR1 SGHKS, CDR2 YYEKEE (reference sequence). This CDR3 comprises 14 residues. Based on the CDR3 plus reference TRBV5-5 and TRBJ1-2, the full variable domain is DAGVTQSPTHLIKTRGQQVTLRCSPISGHKSVSWYQQVLGQGPQFIFQYYEKEERGRGNFPDRFSARQFPNYSSELNVNALLLGDSALYLCASNRPGTGYGYTFGSGTRLTVV.

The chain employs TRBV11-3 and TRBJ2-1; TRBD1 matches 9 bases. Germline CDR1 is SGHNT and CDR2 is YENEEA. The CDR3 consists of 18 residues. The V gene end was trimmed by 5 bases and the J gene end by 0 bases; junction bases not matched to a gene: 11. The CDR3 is CASSPGQGNSGSYNEQFF. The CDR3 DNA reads TGTGCCAGCAGCCCGGGACAGGGAAATTCGGGCTCCTACAATGAGCAGTTCTTC. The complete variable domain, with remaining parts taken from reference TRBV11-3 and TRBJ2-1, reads EAGVVQSPRYKIIEKKQPVAFWCNPISGHNTLYWYLQNLGQGPELLIRYENEEAVDDSQLPKDRFSAERLKGVDSTLKIQPAELGDSAVYLCASSPGQGNSGSYNEQFFGPGTRLTVL.

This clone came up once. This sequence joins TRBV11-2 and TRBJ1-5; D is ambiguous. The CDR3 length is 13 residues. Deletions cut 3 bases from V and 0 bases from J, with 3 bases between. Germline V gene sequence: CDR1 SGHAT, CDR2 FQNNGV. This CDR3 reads CASSFGSNQPQHF. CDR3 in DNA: TGTGCCAGCAGCTTCGGTAGCAATCAGCCCCAGCATTTT.

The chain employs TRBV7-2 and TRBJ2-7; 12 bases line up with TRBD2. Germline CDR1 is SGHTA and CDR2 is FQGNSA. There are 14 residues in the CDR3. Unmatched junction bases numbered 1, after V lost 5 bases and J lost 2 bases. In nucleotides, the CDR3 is TGTGCCAGCAGCCGGACTAGCGGGGCCTACGAGCAGTACTTC. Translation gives CASSRTSGAYEQYF. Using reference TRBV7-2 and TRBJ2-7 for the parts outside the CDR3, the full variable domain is GAGVSQSPSNKVTEKGKDVELRCDPISGHTALYWYRQSLGQGLEFLIYFQGNSAPDKSGLPSDRFSAERTGGSVSTLTIQRTQQEDSAVYLCASSRTSGAYEQYFGPGTRLTVT.